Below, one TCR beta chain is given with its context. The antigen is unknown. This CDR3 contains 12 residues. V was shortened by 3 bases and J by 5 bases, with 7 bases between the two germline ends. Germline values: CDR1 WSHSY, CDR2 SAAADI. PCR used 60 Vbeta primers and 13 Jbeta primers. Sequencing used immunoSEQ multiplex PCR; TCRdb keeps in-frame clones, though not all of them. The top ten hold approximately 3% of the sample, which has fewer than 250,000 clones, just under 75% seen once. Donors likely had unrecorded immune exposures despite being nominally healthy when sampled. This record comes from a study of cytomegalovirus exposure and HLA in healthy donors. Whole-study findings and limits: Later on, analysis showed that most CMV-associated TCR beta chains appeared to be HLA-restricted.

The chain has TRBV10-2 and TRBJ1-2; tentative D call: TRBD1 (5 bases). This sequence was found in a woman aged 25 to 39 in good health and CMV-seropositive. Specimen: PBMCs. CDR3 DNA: TGCGCCAGCAGTGATGACAGATATGGCTACACCTTC. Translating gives CASSDDRYGYTF.